The rows below give T cell receptor beta chains drawn from one sample of a study of blood T cell repertoires in COVID-19. Sequencing was performed with immunoSEQ multiplex PCR; in TCRdb, only in-frame clones are kept and a portion is missing. The sample consists of approximately 72,000 clones, about four fifths of them appearing once. Sequencing was done on a sample of peripheral blood. These TCRs come from a man in his fifties or sixties with active COVID-19. The CDR3 runs from the conserved cysteine through the conserved F or W. Fields, in order: D gene, J gene, V gene, clone size, CDR3 protein, CDR3 DNA. A D gene is named only where the DNA matches it firmly. A row's size may be missing; if present it is once, few, many or a size class.

TRBD2,TRBJ2-1,TRBV3-1/TRBV3-2,.,CASSQDWASGRRNEQFF,TGTGCCAGCAGCCAAGATTGGGCTAGCGGGAGACGAAATGAGCAGTTCTTC
.,TRBJ1-1,TRBV14,.,CASSLFGLEAFF,TGTGCCAGCAGCCTCTTTGGGCTTGAAGCTTTCTTT
.,TRBJ2-5,TRBV18,.,CASSPPGWTQETQYF,TGTGCCAGCTCACCCCCGGGGTGGACTCAAGAGACCCAGTACTTC
.,TRBJ2-4,TRBV4-3,.,CASSQTGILAKNIQYF,TGCGCCAGCAGCCAAACAGGAATACTAGCCAAAAACATTCAGTACTTC
TRBD1,TRBJ2-1,TRBV7-9,.,CASRFGTGTYNEQFF,TGTGCCAGCAGATTCGGGACAGGGACCTACAATGAGCAGTTCTTC
TRBD2,TRBJ2-1,TRBV6-2/TRBV6-3,few,CASSSLIAGNEQFF,TGTGCCAGCAGTTCCTTAATAGCGGGCAATGAGCAGTTCTTC
TRBD1,TRBJ1-1,TRBV25-1,once,CASSDPGQGNTEAFF,TGTGCCAGCAGTGACCCAGGACAGGGGAACACTGAAGCTTTCTTT
TRBD1,TRBJ2-7,TRBV6-5,.,CASSYSFLGQGNEQYF,TGTGCCAGCAGTTACTCCTTTTTGGGACAGGGTAACGAGCAGTACTTC
.,TRBJ2-5,TRBV24-1,.,CATSDYGGTQYF,TGTGCCACCAGTGATTACGGGGGGACCCAGTACTTC
.,TRBJ2-2,TRBV27,.,CASSFRAGELFF,TGTGCCAGCAGTTTTCGGGCCGGGGAGCTGTTTTTT
.,TRBJ1-5,TRBV18,.,CASSPLRGNQPQHF,TGTGCCAGCTCACCATTGAGGGGCAATCAGCCCCAGCATTTT
TRBD2,TRBJ2-3,TRBV7-2,once,CASSLALAGGPFTDTQYF,TGTGCCAGCAGCTTAGCACTAGCGGGGGGACCATTTACAGATACGCAGTATTTT
.,TRBJ2-3,TRBV30,.,CAWSRDTQYF,TGTGCCTGGAGTCGGGATACGCAGTATTTT
.,TRBJ2-7,TRBV10-1,few,CASSESTYEQYF,TGCGCCAGCAGTGAGTCTACCTACGAGCAGTACTTC
TRBD1,TRBJ1-5,TRBV3-1/TRBV3-2,.,CATGGLGQPQHF,TGTGCGACAGGGGGCTTGGGACAGCCCCAGCATTTT
TRBD2,TRBJ2-3,TRBV5-4,.,CASSLYSGRVTDTQYF,TGTGCCAGCAGCTTGTACAGCGGGAGGGTCACAGATACGCAGTATTTT
TRBD1,TRBJ1-4,TRBV19,.,CASSRGRPGQTNEKLFF,TGTGCCAGTAGCAGGGGGCGGCCCGGACAGACTAATGAAAAACTGTTTTTT
TRBD1,TRBJ2-2,TRBV30,.,CAWSRDSTSGELFF,TGTGCCTGGAGCCGGGACAGCACATCCGGGGAGCTGTTTTTT
.,TRBJ1-2,TRBV27,.,CASSPLWGDAGYTF,TGTGCCAGCTCCCCTCTATGGGGGGATGCGGGCTACACCTTC
TRBD1,TRBJ2-7,TRBV5-1,.,CASSYGQGPYEQYF,TGCGCCAGCAGCTACGGACAGGGGCCCTACGAGCAGTACTTC
TRBD2,TRBJ2-1,TRBV13,.,CASRKREPENEQFF,TGTGCCAGCAGGAAGCGGGAGCCCGAAAATGAGCAGTTCTTC
TRBD1,TRBJ1-4,TRBV15,once,CATRRGGREKLFF,TGTGCCACCAGACGAGGGGGCCGAGAAAAACTGTTTTTT
TRBD2,TRBJ2-2,TRBV6-4,.,CASSDPGLVTPGELFF,TGTGCCAGCAGTGACCCCGGACTAGTCACACCCGGGGAGCTGTTTTTT
.,TRBJ1-4,TRBV11-2,.,CASSLGGVGEKLFF,TGTGCCAGCAGCTTAGGGGGCGTGGGTGAAAAACTGTTTTTT
TRBD1,TRBJ1-1,TRBV27,.,CASSFGGTGLAAEAFF,TGTGCCAGCAGTTTCGGGGGGACAGGGTTAGCGGCTGAAGCTTTCTTT
.,TRBJ1-1,TRBV19,.,CASSIGSGTLNTEAFF,TGTGCCAGTAGTATAGGCTCAGGGACACTGAACACTGAAGCTTTCTTT
.,TRBJ2-7,TRBV5-1,.,CASSTGQGHYEQYF,TGCGCCAGCTCAACGGGGCAGGGACACTACGAGCAGTACTTC
.,TRBJ2-3,TRBV30,.,CAWSPMIALEYF,TGTGCCTGGAGTCCGATGATAGCTCTGGAGTATTTT
TRBD2,TRBJ2-5,TRBV13,.,CASSPRLAGLETQYF,TGTGCCAGCAGCCCCCGACTAGCGGGATTAGAGACCCAGTACTTC
TRBD2,TRBJ2-3,TRBV9,.,CASSATGLAGADTQYF,TGTGCCAGCAGCGCAACCGGACTAGCGGGGGCAGATACGCAGTATTTT
.,TRBJ1-4,TRBV30,.,CAWSLGLNEKLFF,TGTGCCTGGAGTTTGGGCCTCAATGAAAAACTGTTTTTT
TRBD2,TRBJ2-1,TRBV7-8,.,CASSRAGGPVEQFF,TGTGCCAGCAGCCGAGCGGGGGGGCCCGTTGAGCAGTTCTTC
.,TRBJ1-2,TRBV4-3,.,CASSQDTTRVRDYGYTF,TGCGCCAGCAGCCAAGACACTACCCGGGTGCGAGACTATGGCTACACCTTC
TRBD2,TRBJ2-1,TRBV4-1,.,CASSQWGGNNEQFF,TGCGCCAGCAGCCAATGGGGGGGAAACAATGAGCAGTTCTTC
TRBD1,TRBJ1-6,TRBV13,.,CASSVDRGKSSPLHF,TGTGCCAGCAGCGTCGACAGGGGTAAAAGTTCACCCCTCCACTTT
TRBD1,TRBJ2-5,TRBV4-1,.,CASSQDYPLTGVKGAQYF,TGCGCCAGCAGCCAAGACTACCCATTGACAGGGGTCAAAGGGGCCCAGTACTTC
TRBD1,TRBJ1-1,TRBV5-6,.,CASSLAPGGNTEAFF,TGTGCCAGCAGCTTGGCTCCAGGGGGGAACACTGAAGCTTTCTTT
.,TRBJ2-5,TRBV4-1,.,CASSRRLLSRETQYF,TGCGCCAGCAGCCGCCGACTCCTAAGTAGGGAGACCCAGTACTTC
.,TRBJ1-5,TRBV30,.,CAWSKGGGHLGQPQHF,TGTGCCTGGTCCAAAGGTGGGGGCCACCTGGGACAGCCCCAGCATTTT
.,TRBJ2-1,TRBV14,.,CASSPSGRDMNEQFF,TGTGCCAGCAGCCCTTCGGGACGGGACATGAATGAGCAGTTCTTC
TRBD1,TRBJ2-7,TRBV11-2,few,CASSLFGQGGYEQYF,TGTGCCAGCAGCCTATTCGGACAGGGGGGCTACGAGCAGTACTTC
.,TRBJ2-2,TRBV11-2,.,CASSLAPGTGELFF,TGTGCCAGCAGCTTAGCCCCGGGGACCGGGGAGCTGTTTTTT
.,TRBJ2-1,TRBV2,.,CASRLGLRDNEQFF,TGTGCCAGCAGATTGGGATTGCGGGACAATGAGCAGTTCTTC
TRBD2,TRBJ2-1,TRBV4-1,medium-sized,CASSQGTSGSINEQFF,TGCGCCAGCAGCCAAGGAACTAGCGGGAGTATAAATGAGCAGTTCTTC
TRBD1,TRBJ1-2,TRBV5-1,.,CASSQTGGSYGYTF,TGCGCCAGCAGCCAGACAGGGGGCTCCTATGGCTACACCTTC
.,TRBJ2-2,TRBV18,.,CASSRTDANTGELFF,TGTGCCAGCTCTCGGACAGACGCGAACACCGGGGAGCTGTTTTTT
.,TRBJ1-3,TRBV5-1,.,CASATGSSGNTIYF,TGCGCCAGCGCGACAGGTTCCTCTGGAAACACCATATATTTT
TRBD1,TRBJ1-3,TRBV6-1,.,CASSDRTGENTIYF,TGTGCCAGCAGTGATCGAACAGGGGAAAACACCATATATTTT
TRBD1,TRBJ2-7,TRBV12-3/TRBV12-4,.,CASRRGQRYEQYF,TGTGCCAGCAGGAGGGGACAGCGCTACGAGCAGTACTTC
.,TRBJ1-1,TRBV19,.,CASSPSSGGNTEAFF,TGTGCCAGTAGTCCGAGTTCGGGGGGAAACACTGAAGCTTTCTTT
TRBD2,TRBJ2-1,TRBV5-1,.,CASSPTGGEQFF,TGCGCCAGCAGCCCGACGGGAGGTGAGCAGTTCTTC
TRBD2,TRBJ2-3,TRBV5-1,.,CASSGRGLASTDTQYF,TGCGCCAGCAGCGGACGGGGACTAGCGAGCACAGATACGCAGTATTTT
.,TRBJ1-5,TRBV3-1/TRBV3-2,once,CASSPQGGGYNQPQHF,TGTGCCAGCAGCCCCCAAGGGGGGGGCTACAATCAGCCCCAGCATTTT
.,TRBJ1-5,TRBV4-1,few,CASSQEGRGRGNQPQHF,TGCGCCAGCAGCCAAGAGGGGAGAGGTAGAGGCAATCAGCCCCAGCATTTT
TRBD1,TRBJ1-1,TRBV7-2,.,CASSSDRGSLYAFF,TGTGCCAGCAGCTCAGACAGGGGGTCCTTGTATGCTTTCTTT